The rows below give T cell receptor beta chains drawn from one sample of a study of T cell responses to AZD1222 COVID-19 vaccine. Produced via immunoSEQ multiplex PCR; TCRdb's table is partial and in-frame only. The table has around 220,000 clones, 94% seen once. Sequencing was performed on peripheral blood, taken 28 days after the second dose of the MenACWY control vaccine. The receptor source for this set is an adult who received the MenACWY meningococcal vaccine as a control. CDR3s include the opening cysteine and the closing phenylalanine or tryptophan. A D gene is named only where the DNA matches it firmly. Clone size is stated in some rows and not others, as once, few, many or a class when expanded.

v_call: TRBV6-5
clone_size: NA
d_call: NA
j_call: TRBJ2-2
cdr3_aa: CASSLTRNTGELFF
cdr3_nt: TGTGCCAGCAGCCTAACACGTAACACCGGGGAGCTGTTTTTT

v_call: TRBV28
clone_size: NA
d_call: NA
j_call: TRBJ1-1
cdr3_aa: CASHRNSNTEAFF
cdr3_nt: TGTGCCAGCCACAGAAATTCGAACACTGAAGCTTTCTTT

v_call: TRBV21-1
clone_size: NA
d_call: NA
j_call: TRBJ2-7
cdr3_aa: CASLGANYEQYF
cdr3_nt: TGTGCCAGCCTGGGGGCGAACTACGAGCAGTACTTC

v_call: TRBV6-4
clone_size: NA
d_call: NA
j_call: TRBJ1-1
cdr3_aa: CASSLLMNTEAFF
cdr3_nt: TGTGCCAGCAGCCTCCTTATGAACACTGAAGCTTTCTTT

v_call: TRBV7-9
clone_size: NA
d_call: NA
j_call: TRBJ1-5
cdr3_aa: CASGSSSNQPQHF
cdr3_nt: TGTGCCAGCGGGTCCAGTAGCAATCAGCCCCAGCATTTT

v_call: TRBV27
clone_size: NA
d_call: NA
j_call: TRBJ1-5
cdr3_aa: CATGVNQPQHF
cdr3_nt: TGTGCCACGGGGGTGAATCAGCCCCAGCATTTT

v_call: TRBV28
clone_size: NA
d_call: NA
j_call: TRBJ1-5
cdr3_aa: CASSVNQPQHF
cdr3_nt: TGTGCCAGCAGCGTGAATCAGCCCCAGCATTTT

v_call: TRBV5-1
clone_size: few
d_call: TRBD1
j_call: TRBJ2-7
cdr3_aa: CASSPGQGWYEQYF
cdr3_nt: TGCGCCAGCAGCCCGGGACAGGGATGGTACGAGCAGTACTTC

v_call: TRBV21-1
clone_size: NA
d_call: NA
j_call: TRBJ2-1
cdr3_aa: CASSTPGPEIGISSYNEQFF
cdr3_nt: TGTGCCAGCAGCACGCCGGGACCTGAAATAGGAATTAGCTCCTACAATGAGCAGTTCTTC

v_call: TRBV5-1
clone_size: once
d_call: NA
j_call: TRBJ1-4
cdr3_aa: CASSLGGGGANEKLFF
cdr3_nt: TGCGCCAGCAGCTTGGGCGGTGGCGGGGCTAATGAAAAACTGTTTTTT

v_call: TRBV9
clone_size: NA
d_call: TRBD1
j_call: TRBJ1-2
cdr3_aa: CASSFRDRGSQDYYGYTF
cdr3_nt: TGTGCCAGCAGCTTCCGGGACAGGGGTTCACAAGACTACTATGGCTACACCTTC

v_call: TRBV7-8
clone_size: NA
d_call: NA
j_call: TRBJ2-4
cdr3_aa: CASSSLQGNTLAKNIQYF
cdr3_nt: TGTGCCAGCAGCTCCTTACAGGGAAATACGCTAGCCAAAAACATTCAGTACTTC

v_call: TRBV27
clone_size: NA
d_call: TRBD2
j_call: TRBJ2-5
cdr3_aa: CASSLTWTSGGQETQYF
cdr3_nt: TGTGCCAGCAGTCTAACCTGGACTAGCGGGGGACAAGAGACCCAGTACTTC

v_call: TRBV19
clone_size: NA
d_call: NA
j_call: TRBJ2-7
cdr3_aa: CASSIDPGYEQYF
cdr3_nt: TGTGCCAGTAGTATAGATCCAGGGTACGAGCAGTACTTC

v_call: TRBV6-5
clone_size: NA
d_call: TRBD1
j_call: TRBJ2-7
cdr3_aa: CASNRMTTGADEQYF
cdr3_nt: TGTGCCAGCAACAGGATGACCACAGGGGCCGACGAGCAGTACTTC

v_call: TRBV19
clone_size: NA
d_call: NA
j_call: TRBJ2-6
cdr3_aa: CASSYPPGSGANVLTF
cdr3_nt: TGTGCCAGTAGTTACCCCCCAGGCTCTGGGGCCAACGTCCTGACTTTC

v_call: TRBV19
clone_size: NA
d_call: NA
j_call: TRBJ1-2
cdr3_aa: CASSNGHYGYTF
cdr3_nt: TGTGCCAGTAGTAACGGACACTATGGCTACACCTTC

v_call: TRBV9
clone_size: NA
d_call: TRBD2
j_call: TRBJ2-7
cdr3_aa: CASSVESGGSYEQYF
cdr3_nt: TGTGCCAGCAGCGTTGAGAGCGGGGGGTCCTACGAGCAGTACTTC

v_call: TRBV4-1
clone_size: NA
d_call: NA
j_call: TRBJ2-5
cdr3_aa: CASSQDRTDPSKKETQYF
cdr3_nt: TGCGCCAGCAGCCAAGATCGGACGGACCCTTCCAAGAAAGAGACCCAGTACTTC

v_call: TRBV4-1
clone_size: NA
d_call: TRBD1
j_call: TRBJ1-6
cdr3_aa: CASSQEWTGLNSPLHF
cdr3_nt: TGCGCCAGCAGCCAAGAATGGACAGGGCTTAATTCACCCCTCCACTTT

v_call: TRBV12-3/TRBV12-4
clone_size: NA
d_call: NA
j_call: TRBJ2-7
cdr3_aa: CASRMGSTYEQYF
cdr3_nt: TGTGCCAGCAGAATGGGCAGTACCTACGAGCAGTACTTC

v_call: TRBV7-9
clone_size: NA
d_call: NA
j_call: TRBJ1-2
cdr3_aa: CASSLVLSASPNYGYTF
cdr3_nt: TGTGCCAGCAGCCTTGTCCTCAGCGCCTCCCCCAACTATGGCTACACCTTC

v_call: TRBV6-6
clone_size: NA
d_call: TRBD2
j_call: TRBJ2-5
cdr3_aa: CASSRTSGQETQYF
cdr3_nt: TGTGCCAGCAGTCGAACTAGCGGACAAGAGACCCAGTACTTC

v_call: TRBV7-9
clone_size: NA
d_call: NA
j_call: TRBJ2-1
cdr3_aa: CASRPGLPYNEQFF
cdr3_nt: TGTGCCAGCAGACCGGGACTCCCCTACAATGAGCAGTTCTTC

v_call: TRBV3-1/TRBV3-2
clone_size: NA
d_call: NA
j_call: TRBJ1-6
cdr3_aa: CASSPDRSNSPLHF
cdr3_nt: TGTGCCAGCAGCCCCGACAGGTCAAATTCACCCCTCCACTTT

v_call: TRBV9
clone_size: NA
d_call: TRBD2
j_call: TRBJ2-2
cdr3_aa: CASSVGTSGTGELFF
cdr3_nt: TGTGCCAGCAGCGTAGGGACTAGCGGTACCGGGGAGCTGTTTTTT

v_call: TRBV28
clone_size: NA
d_call: NA
j_call: TRBJ1-5
cdr3_aa: CASSFLGFTQPQHF
cdr3_nt: TGTGCCAGCAGTTTTTTGGGGTTCACTCAGCCCCAGCATTTT

v_call: TRBV7-3
clone_size: few
d_call: TRBD1
j_call: TRBJ1-2
cdr3_aa: CASSTRTGENYTF
cdr3_nt: TGTGCCAGCAGCACACGGACAGGGGAGAACTACACCTTC

v_call: TRBV6-1
clone_size: NA
d_call: NA
j_call: TRBJ2-7
cdr3_aa: CASSVPGTQLGPLSYEQYF
cdr3_nt: TGTGCCAGCAGTGTCCCCGGGACCCAACTCGGGCCCCTCTCCTACGAGCAGTACTTC

v_call: TRBV28
clone_size: NA
d_call: NA
j_call: TRBJ2-2
cdr3_aa: CASSFPLEGRGELFF
cdr3_nt: TGTGCCAGCAGTTTCCCGCTGGAGGGAAGAGGGGAGCTGTTTTTT

v_call: TRBV10-2
clone_size: NA
d_call: NA
j_call: TRBJ1-1
cdr3_aa: CASSESTGNTEAFF
cdr3_nt: TGCGCCAGCAGTGAGTCCACGGGGAACACTGAAGCTTTCTTT

v_call: TRBV6-6
clone_size: NA
d_call: NA
j_call: TRBJ2-7
cdr3_aa: CASSRAGYEQYF
cdr3_nt: TGTGCCAGCAGTCGGGCGGGTTACGAGCAGTACTTC

v_call: TRBV3-1/TRBV3-2
clone_size: NA
d_call: NA
j_call: TRBJ1-5
cdr3_aa: CASSQGGVNQPQHF
cdr3_nt: TGTGCCAGCAGCCAAGGAGGGGTCAATCAGCCCCAGCATTTT

v_call: TRBV30
clone_size: once
d_call: NA
j_call: TRBJ2-7
cdr3_aa: CAWSDTYEQYF
cdr3_nt: TGTGCCTGGAGTGATACCTACGAGCAGTACTTC

v_call: TRBV7-2
clone_size: NA
d_call: NA
j_call: TRBJ1-1
cdr3_aa: CASSPRTAQGNTEAFF
cdr3_nt: TGTGCCAGCAGCCCAAGGACCGCGCAGGGGAACACTGAAGCTTTCTTT

v_call: TRBV2
clone_size: NA
d_call: NA
j_call: TRBJ2-4
cdr3_aa: CASSESRQAEYF
cdr3_nt: TGTGCCAGCAGTGAGAGTAGGCAGGCCGAATACTTC

v_call: TRBV5-6
clone_size: NA
d_call: TRBD2
j_call: TRBJ2-3
cdr3_aa: CASSLPGTSVDTQYF
cdr3_nt: TGTGCCAGCAGCTTACCCGGGACTAGCGTAGATACGCAGTATTTT

v_call: TRBV11-3
clone_size: NA
d_call: NA
j_call: TRBJ2-1
cdr3_aa: CASSATSGNEQFF
cdr3_nt: TGTGCCAGCAGCGCTACGTCAGGGAATGAGCAGTTCTTC

v_call: TRBV7-8
clone_size: NA
d_call: NA
j_call: TRBJ1-3
cdr3_aa: CASSLSLASSGNTIYF
cdr3_nt: TGTGCCAGCAGCTTAAGTCTGGCGAGCTCTGGAAACACCATATATTTT

v_call: TRBV7-9
clone_size: NA
d_call: TRBD2
j_call: TRBJ2-1
cdr3_aa: CASSEGTSGSNEQFF
cdr3_nt: TGTGCCAGCAGCGAAGGGACTAGCGGGAGTAATGAGCAGTTCTTC

v_call: TRBV9
clone_size: NA
d_call: TRBD1
j_call: TRBJ1-3
cdr3_aa: CASSVQGGAGNTIYF
cdr3_nt: TGTGCCAGCAGCGTACAGGGGGGAGCTGGAAACACCATATATTTT

v_call: TRBV28
clone_size: NA
d_call: TRBD1
j_call: TRBJ1-5
cdr3_aa: CASSPQGTNQPQHF
cdr3_nt: TGTGCCAGCAGCCCACAGGGGACCAATCAGCCCCAGCATTTT

v_call: TRBV5-1
clone_size: NA
d_call: NA
j_call: TRBJ1-1
cdr3_aa: CASSFNGQLNTEAFF
cdr3_nt: TGCGCCAGCAGCTTTAACGGACAGTTGAACACTGAAGCTTTCTTT

v_call: TRBV3-1/TRBV3-2
clone_size: NA
d_call: NA
j_call: TRBJ2-1
cdr3_aa: CASSQEFLGGRGNEQFF
cdr3_nt: TGTGCCAGCAGCCAAGAGTTTCTAGGGGGACGGGGGAATGAGCAGTTCTTC

v_call: TRBV20-1
clone_size: NA
d_call: TRBD1
j_call: TRBJ1-2
cdr3_aa: CSASQGDLYGYTF
cdr3_nt: TGCAGTGCTAGTCAGGGGGACCTCTATGGCTACACCTTC

v_call: TRBV9
clone_size: once
d_call: TRBD1
j_call: TRBJ1-6
cdr3_aa: CASSVGGTGVSPLHF
cdr3_nt: TGTGCCAGCAGCGTAGGAGGGACAGGGGTTTCACCCCTCCACTTT

v_call: TRBV9
clone_size: NA
d_call: NA
j_call: TRBJ1-2
cdr3_aa: CASSEDTTNYGYTF
cdr3_nt: TGTGCCAGCAGCGAGGACACCACTAACTATGGCTACACCTTC

v_call: TRBV7-9
clone_size: NA
d_call: NA
j_call: TRBJ1-5
cdr3_aa: CASSFGWGDNQPQHF
cdr3_nt: TGTGCCAGCAGCTTTGGATGGGGGGACAATCAGCCCCAGCATTTT

v_call: TRBV6-5
clone_size: few
d_call: NA
j_call: TRBJ2-7
cdr3_aa: CASSYSGPSNEQYF
cdr3_nt: TGTGCCAGCAGTTACTCGGGTCCCAGCAACGAGCAGTACTTC

v_call: TRBV4-1
clone_size: NA
d_call: NA
j_call: TRBJ2-5
cdr3_aa: CASSQDVKKLYF
cdr3_nt: TGCGCCAGCAGCCAAGATGTCAAAAAGTTGTACTTC

v_call: TRBV6-5
clone_size: NA
d_call: NA
j_call: TRBJ2-1
cdr3_aa: CASSYKLGGYNEQFF
cdr3_nt: TGTGCCAGCAGTTACAAGCTCGGTGGGTACAATGAGCAGTTCTTC

v_call: TRBV19
clone_size: NA
d_call: TRBD1
j_call: TRBJ2-2
cdr3_aa: CASNRGSTGELFF
cdr3_nt: TGTGCCAGTAACAGGGGGTCTACCGGGGAGCTGTTTTTT